These 24 T cell receptor beta chains came from one sample sequenced in a study of blood T cell repertoires in COVID-19. The data were produced by immunoSEQ multiplex PCR, yet TCRdb's version contains in-frame clones alone and is incomplete. The sample shows approximately 200,000 clones, roughly 87% of them seen only once. The sample consisted of PBMCs or T cells enriched from blood (not recorded which). The receptors come from a young woman who had recovered from COVID-19.

The rearrangement links TRBV4-3 to TRBJ2-5; 15 bases fit TRBD2. Germline V CDR1 and CDR2: LGHNA, YSLEER. The CDR3 is made up of 17 amino acids. The trim removed 0 bases at V and 5 bases at J, leaving 4 bases unmatched. The CDR3 loop reads CASSQDGLAGGPETQYF. CDR3 DNA sequence: TGCGCCAGCAGCCAAGATGGACTAGCGGGAGGGCCGGAGACCCAGTACTTC.

V gene TRBV3-1 (or the pseudogene TRBV3-2) combines with J gene TRBJ1-1; TRBD1 is a possible D gene (6 bases). Germline CDR1 and CDR2: LGHDT and YNNKEL (reference sequence). V lost 1 base to trimming and J lost 8 bases, with 20 bases between them. The CDR3 has 16 amino acids. This CDR3 reads CASSQVAVGGRGEAFF. The CDR3 DNA reads TGTGCCAGCAGCCAAGTCGCGGTAGGGGGGAGGGGAGAAGCTTTCTTT.

The rearrangement joins TRBV6-2 or TRBV6-3 to TRBJ1-2; D may be TRBD1 (5 bases). Trimming cost V 0 bases and J 2 bases, with 13 bases left between them. CDR1 and CDR2 from the germline V gene are MNHEY and SVGEGT. The CDR3 runs 16 residues. CDR3: CASSYSGQHLNYGYTF. In nucleotides, the CDR3 is TGTGCCAGCAGTTACTCGGGGCAGCACCTCAACTATGGCTACACCTTC.

The CDR3 reads CASNLRESTDTQYF. CDR3 nucleotide sequence: TGTGCCAGCAACTTGCGGGAGAGCACAGATACGCAGTATTTT. The rearrangement links TRBV6-5 to TRBJ2-3; TRBD2 agrees at 7 bases. CDR1 and CDR2 from the germline V gene are MNHEY and SVGAGI. The J segment lost 0 bases and the V segment lost 7 bases, leaving 4 bases of the junction unmatched. The CDR3 runs to 14 residues.

V usage is TRBV7-3 and J usage is TRBJ2-7; 9 nucleotides agree with TRBD1. CDR1 and CDR2 (germline): SGHTA, FQGTGA. V shed 2 bases, J shed 6 bases, and the junction held 14 bases outside the gene matches. The CDR3 spans 17 residues. CDR3 sequence (DNA): TGTGCCAGCAGCTTAGCCCCGGGACAGGGCGAACACTCCGAGCAGTACTTC. Translating it yields CASSLAPGQGEHSEQYF.

This clone was counted a few times. The chain combines TRBV5-1 with TRBJ1-1; unclear D gene. V was trimmed by 0 bases and J by 1 base, leaving 7 bases between them. The CDR3 has 14 amino acids. Germline V gene data show CDR1 as SGHRS and CDR2 as YFSETQ. The CDR3 protein is CASSLAAENTEAFF. CDR3 coding DNA: TGCGCCAGCAGCTTGGCTGCAGAGAACACTGAAGCTTTCTTT.

The chain carries TRBV11-2 and TRBJ2-7; 10 nucleotides match TRBD1. The CDR3 is made up of 16 amino acids. J lost 4 bases, V lost 7 bases, and 13 bases had no gene match. Germline CDR1 is SGHAT and CDR2 is FQNNGV. The chain's CDR3 is CASTEPGQGLSYEQYF. The CDR3 DNA follows: TGTGCCAGCACCGAACCGGGACAGGGGTTATCTTACGAGCAGTACTTC.

About this clone: At one boundary the junction diverges from the germline segment, which might be a read error. The rearrangement uses TRBV7-9 and TRBJ2-7; D is uncertain. Germline values: CDR1 SEHNR, CDR2 FQNEAQ (reference sequence). This CDR3 comprises 14 residues. In nucleotides, the CDR3 is TGTGCCAGCAGCTTCGCGGATCGTTCCTCCGAGCAGTACTTC. It is translated as CASSFADRSSEQYF.

This sequence joins TRBV18 and TRBJ1-5; no clear D gene. Deletions cut 5 bases from V and 0 bases from J, with 11 bases between. The CDR3 length is 15 residues. The germline CDR1 and CDR2 sequences are KGHSH and LQKENI. CDR3 in DNA: TGTGCCAGCTCAGAGTGGAGGTCTAGCAATCAGCCCCAGCATTTT. Translated, it gives CASSEWRSSNQPQHF.

The rearrangement joins TRBV30 to TRBJ2-7; D unclear. The CDR3 contains 16 residues. Germline loops: CDR1 GTSNPN, CDR2 SVGIG (reference sequence). V lost 0 bases and J 0 bases, leaving 15 bases between the germline ends. CDR3 loop: CAWSVLGTPGSYEQYF. The DNA of the CDR3 is TGTGCCTGGAGTGTATTGGGCACACCTGGCTCCTACGAGCAGTACTTC.

This chain connects TRBV19 to TRBJ1-2; the match to TRBD1 covers 7 bases. Germline values: CDR1 LNHDA, CDR2 SQIVND (reference sequence). This CDR3 spans 13 amino acids. With 5 bases clipped from V and 4 bases from J, the junction kept 4 bases outside the gene matches. The DNA for the CDR3 is TGTGCCAGTAGTTCGGGACAGAGCTATGGCTACACCTTC. Its protein is CASSSGQSYGYTF. The full variable domain, with the rest looked up from reference TRBV19 and TRBJ1-2, is DGGITQSPKYLFRKEGQNVTLSCEQNLNHDAMYWYRQDPGQGLRLIYYSQIVNDFQKGDIAEGYSVSREKKESFPLTVTSAQKNPTAFYLCASSSGQSYGYTFGSGTRLTVV.

The chain is built from TRBV12-3 or TRBV12-4 and TRBJ2-1; no clear D. V gave up 3 bases and J gave up 7 bases, with 7 bases separating them. The CDR3 has 12 amino acids. CDR3 region: CASSFQRNEQFF. The CDR3 DNA follows: TGTGCCAGCAGTTTTCAGCGAAATGAGCAGTTCTTC.

This clone was counted once. V gene TRBV19 combines with J gene TRBJ1-1, with 7 bases matching TRBD1. The V gene's germline CDR1 is LNHDA and CDR2 SQIVND (reference sequence). The ends lost 5 bases at V and 3 bases at J; junction bases unmatched: 3. The CDR3 has 13 residues. CDR3 region: CASSRTGYTEAFF. The CDR3 DNA reads as TGTGCCAGTAGTCGGACAGGCTACACTGAAGCTTTCTTT.

This chain links TRBV19 with TRBJ1-5, with D unresolved. V lost 3 bases to trimming and J lost 0 bases, with 9 bases between them. Germline CDR1 reads LNHDA; CDR2 reads SQIVND (reference sequence). The CDR3 extends over 15 amino acids. In DNA, the CDR3 is TGTGCCAGTAGTATCCGACTGGATAGCAATCAGCCCCAGCATTTT. Its translation is CASSIRLDSNQPQHF.

The V gene is TRBV2, the J gene TRBJ1-1; TRBD1 matches 8 bases. With 2 bases clipped from V and 1 base from J, the junction kept 15 bases outside the gene matches. This CDR3 comprises 19 residues. Germline assignment: CDR1 SNHLY and CDR2 FYNNEI. The CDR3 bases are TGTGCCAGCAGTGAATCCCCGATTTCGAGTGGGACAGGGAACACTGAAGCTTTCTTT. This encodes CASSESPISSGTGNTEAFF.

This clone has just one count. V is TRBV9 and J is TRBJ1-6; TRBD1 matches 8 bases. Germline lookup yields CDR1 SGDLS and CDR2 YYNGEE. This CDR3 region has 14 residues. V shed 2 bases and J 10 bases; nucleotides not matched to a gene: 5. CDR3 amino acids: CASSVRTGYSPLHF. The CDR3 coding sequence is TGTGCCAGCAGCGTTAGGACAGGGTACTCACCCCTCCACTTT.

The J gene is TRBJ1-2, the V gene TRBV7-6, with 8 bases that match TRBD1. This CDR3 comprises 15 residues. The germline V gene encodes CDR1 SGHVS and CDR2 FNYEAQ. V shed 5 bases and J 4 bases; nucleotides not matched to a gene: 9. This CDR3 reads CASSIGQGSGYGYTF. The CDR3 DNA is TGTGCCAGCAGCATTGGACAGGGATCTGGCTATGGCTACACCTTC.

The chain links TRBV2 to TRBJ1-3; D is perhaps TRBD1 (6 bases). The CDR3 loop spans 16 amino acids. The V end was cut by 9 bases, the J end by 2 bases, with 20 bases between. The germline CDR1 and CDR2 sequences are SNHLY and FYNNEI. CDR3 sequence reads: CARGEQGLWTGNTIYF. The CDR3 DNA reads as TGTGCCAGAGGAGAGCAGGGGTTGTGGACTGGAAACACCATATATTTT.

J is TRBJ1-4 and V is TRBV7-2; D is unclear. Germline CDR1 and CDR2: SGHTA and FQGNSA. This CDR3 spans 13 amino acids. V dropped 3 bases and J dropped 4 bases, with 6 bases sitting between them. For the CDR3, the DNA is TGTGCCAGCAGCTTCAGACTTAATGAAAAACTGTTTTTT. Translating gives CASSFRLNEKLFF.

This clone was counted a few times. The V and J genes are TRBV6-5 and TRBJ1-1; D unclear. The V end lost 2 bases, the J end lost 0 bases, and 4 bases lay between the germline ends. Germline CDR1 and CDR2: MNHEY and SVGAGI. This CDR3 has 13 amino acids. For the CDR3, the DNA is TGTGCCAGCAGTTACCAGGTGAACACTGAAGCTTTCTTT. Translating gives CASSYQVNTEAFF.

This clone occurred once. The genes are TRBV7-6 and TRBJ2-7; D possibly corresponds to TRBD1 (6 bases). V was trimmed by 5 bases and J by 6 bases, leaving 17 bases between them. The CDR3 runs to 14 residues. Per germline, CDR1 SGHVS and CDR2 FNYEAQ. Written as DNA, the CDR3 is TGTGCCAGCAGCCCCAATATGGCAGGGGTCGAGCAGTACTTC. It translates to CASSPNMAGVEQYF.

The CDR3 sequence is CASSYWAGDGDEQYF. The CDR3 DNA reads TGTGCCAGCAGTTACTGGGCGGGAGATGGCGACGAGCAGTACTTC. This rearrangement joins TRBV6-5 to TRBJ2-7; 7 bases map to TRBD2. V shed 1 base, J shed 5 bases, and the junction held 8 bases outside the gene matches. Germline values: CDR1 MNHEY, CDR2 SVGAGI. There are 15 residues in the CDR3.

The V gene is TRBV7-6, the J gene TRBJ2-6, with D perhaps TRBD2 (5 bases). The ends were cut back, 7 bases at V and 3 bases at J, with 10 bases in the middle. Per germline, CDR1 SGHVS and CDR2 FNYEAQ. This CDR3 is built from 14 residues. The CDR3 DNA reads as TGTGCCAGCACTCTAGGGAGTGGGGCCAACGTCCTGACTTTC. It encodes CASTLGSGANVLTF.

The rearrangement joins TRBV19 to TRBJ1-2, with unresolved D. CDR3 length: 11 residues. Germline-derived CDR1 and CDR2 are LNHDA and SQIVND (reference sequence). The V end was cut by 8 bases, the J end by 4 bases, with 8 bases between. CDR3 DNA sequence: TGTGCCAGTTCAGTCCGCTATGGCTACACCTTC. Protein: CASSVRYGYTF. Based on the CDR3 plus reference TRBV19 and TRBJ1-2, the full variable domain is DGGITQSPKYLFRKEGQNVTLSCEQNLNHDAMYWYRQDPGQGLRLIYYSQIVNDFQKGDIAEGYSVSREKKESFPLTVTSAQKNPTAFYLCASSVRYGYTFGSGTRLTVV.